One T cell receptor beta chain is described in this entry. As processed by the authors: Quantification of nucleated cells was approximated via reference gene primer amplification. TCRdb's copy holds only in-frame clones and misses some; the assay was immunoSEQ multiplex PCR. That table furnishes V, J and clone size, whereas the DNA furnished D and trimming. The data show about 180,000 clones, about four fifths seen once. This sample was taken from a study of blood T cell repertoires in COVID-19. CDR3 length: 19 residues. Trimming took 6 bases from V and 0 from J, leaving 21 bases between them. Germline V gene lookup returns CDR1 SNHLY and CDR2 FYNNEI.

This sequence was found in a human donor in a cohort sampled during active COVID-19. The genes are TRBV2 and TRBJ1-6; a possible D gene is TRBD1 (6 bases). What was sequenced was peripheral blood. The CDR3 region is CASRLLRAGDGSYNSPLHF. The CDR3 region has the DNA TGTGCCAGCAGACTCCTCAGGGCAGGGGACGGCTCCTATAATTCACCCCTCCACTTT.